A selection of T cell receptor beta chains follows, all from one sample in a study of cytomegalovirus exposure and HLA in healthy donors. Clones were sequenced by immunoSEQ multiplex PCR, and TCRdb holds only the in-frame ones, with some missing. The repertoire holds roughly 150,000 clones, with more than 60% as singletons. Sequenced: PBMCs. The receptors stem from a man aged 25 to 45 in good health and CMV-seropositive. The CDR3 runs from the conserved cysteine through the conserved F or W. Fields, in order: clone size, J gene, D gene, V gene, CDR3 protein, CDR3 DNA. D genes are given only for firm matches. Some rows mark clone size as missing; the rest say once, few, many or name a class of expanded clone.

clone size: -; J gene: TRBJ1-1; D gene: -; V gene: TRBV4-1; CDR3 protein: CASSQEIHAVNTEAFF; CDR3 DNA: TGCGCCAGCAGTCAAGAGATACATGCAGTGAACACTGAAGCTTTCTTT
clone size: few; J gene: TRBJ1-1; D gene: TRBD1; V gene: TRBV6-1; CDR3 protein: CASSGQGETEAFF; CDR3 DNA: TGTGCCAGCAGTGGACAGGGGGAAACTGAAGCTTTCTTT
clone size: few; J gene: TRBJ2-7; D gene: TRBD2; V gene: TRBV5-1; CDR3 protein: CASSSGGPGTYEQYF; CDR3 DNA: TGCGCCAGCAGCTCGGGAGGTCCAGGGACCTACGAGCAGTACTTC
clone size: -; J gene: TRBJ2-3; D gene: TRBD2; V gene: TRBV7-9; CDR3 protein: CASSLAGGAATQYF; CDR3 DNA: TGTGCCAGCAGCCTTGCGGGAGGGGCGGCTACGCAGTATTTT
clone size: -; J gene: TRBJ2-7; D gene: -; V gene: TRBV28; CDR3 protein: CASNPGVGTGPLREQYF; CDR3 DNA: TGTGCCAGCAACCCGGGGGTAGGTACGGGGCCCCTAAGAGAGCAGTACTTC
clone size: few; J gene: TRBJ1-1; D gene: TRBD1; V gene: TRBV18; CDR3 protein: CASSPPSGTVLNTEAFF; CDR3 DNA: TGTGCCAGCTCACCACCGTCTGGGACAGTTCTAAACACTGAAGCTTTCTTT
clone size: -; J gene: TRBJ2-5; D gene: -; V gene: TRBV5-4; CDR3 protein: CASSGGGGSETQYF; CDR3 DNA: TGTGCCAGCAGCGGAGGGGGAGGGTCGGAGACCCAGTACTTC
clone size: -; J gene: TRBJ1-2; D gene: TRBD1; V gene: TRBV18; CDR3 protein: CASSGQGPNYGYTF; CDR3 DNA: TGTGCCAGCTCAGGACAGGGCCCTAACTATGGCTACACCTTC
clone size: -; J gene: TRBJ1-1; D gene: -; V gene: TRBV5-4; CDR3 protein: CASSSVGGTEAFF; CDR3 DNA: TGTGCCAGCAGCTCCGTAGGGGGCACTGAAGCTTTCTTT
clone size: few; J gene: TRBJ2-1; D gene: -; V gene: TRBV4-1; CDR3 protein: CASSLSLPRGPRANEQFF; CDR3 DNA: TGCGCCAGCAGCCTATCACTGCCCCGGGGTCCGAGGGCCAATGAGCAGTTCTTC
clone size: -; J gene: TRBJ2-1; D gene: TRBD2; V gene: TRBV10-2; CDR3 protein: CASTTGLAGYNEQFF; CDR3 DNA: TGCGCCAGCACCACGGGACTAGCGGGATACAATGAGCAGTTCTTC
clone size: -; J gene: TRBJ2-1; D gene: TRBD2; V gene: TRBV19; CDR3 protein: CASTRGASGSNLYNEQFF; CDR3 DNA: TGTGCCAGTACTCGAGGGGCTAGCGGGAGTAACCTGTACAATGAGCAGTTCTTC
clone size: few; J gene: TRBJ2-5; D gene: TRBD2; V gene: TRBV6-4; CDR3 protein: CASSETSGDQETQYF; CDR3 DNA: TGTGCCAGCAGTGAAACTAGCGGGGACCAAGAGACCCAGTACTTC
clone size: once; J gene: TRBJ2-1; D gene: TRBD2; V gene: TRBV9; CDR3 protein: CASSSSSGRPNHEQFF; CDR3 DNA: TGTGCCAGCAGCTCAAGTAGCGGGAGGCCGAATCATGAGCAGTTCTTC
clone size: -; J gene: TRBJ2-3; D gene: -; V gene: TRBV13; CDR3 protein: CASSIGTPPPLQPRGDTQYF; CDR3 DNA: TGTGCCAGCAGCATCGGGACACCACCTCCATTGCAACCCCGCGGAGATACGCAGTATTTT